Shown below are 13 T cell receptor beta chains from a single sample sequenced in a study of blood T cell repertoires in COVID-19. Data came from immunoSEQ multiplex PCR; TCRdb stores just in-frame clones and leaves some out. Here the sample spans 200,000 to 250,000 clones, over 80% being singletons. Specimen: peripheral blood. The receptor source for this set is a woman aged 25 to 39 with COVID-19, enrolled during active disease.

The V and J genes are TRBV5-6 and TRBJ1-2, with 7 nucleotides matching TRBD1. Germline loops: CDR1 SGHDT, CDR2 YYEEEE. CDR3 size: 13 residues. V gave up 4 bases and J gave up 7 bases; unmatched junction bases: 7. Here the CDR3 reads CASSAGTVPGYTF. Written as DNA, the CDR3 is TGTGCCAGCAGCGCAGGGACAGTCCCTGGCTACACCTTC.

This chain links TRBV4-3 with TRBJ2-7; 8 positions match TRBD2. CDR1 and CDR2 from the germline V gene are LGHNA and YSLEER. This CDR3 is built from 16 residues. The ends lost 2 bases at V and 5 bases at J; junction bases unmatched: 11. In DNA form, the CDR3 reads TGCGCCAGCAGCCAAACCGGCGGACTAGCTCCCCACGAGCAGTACTTC. Protein: CASSQTGGLAPHEQYF.

This clone was counted a few times. The rearrangement joins TRBV6-1 to TRBJ1-5; D uncertain. Per the germline V gene, CDR1 is MNHNS and CDR2 is SASEGT. This CDR3 comprises 13 residues. Trimming cost V 3 bases and J 7 bases, with 10 bases left between them. CDR3 loop: CASSDQEIQPQHF. In DNA, the CDR3 is TGTGCCAGCAGTGATCAGGAAATCCAGCCCCAGCATTTT.

The chain carries TRBV5-6 and TRBJ1-2, with TRBD1 identical over 8 bases. From germline, CDR1 is SGHDT and CDR2 YYEEEE. Unmatched junction bases numbered 7, after V lost 4 bases and J lost 8 bases. The CDR3 runs 13 residues. The DNA for the CDR3 is TGTGCCAGCAGCCCAGGACAGGGCTTGGGCTACACCTTC. It specifies CASSPGQGLGYTF.

V usage is TRBV5-1 and J usage is TRBJ2-7; 10 bases fit TRBD1. The CDR3 contains 14 residues. CDR1 and CDR2 from the germline V gene are SGHRS and YFSETQ. V trimming: 6 bases; J trimming: 2 bases; junction bases outside the gene matches: 5. The CDR3, as DNA: TGCGCCAGCAACCTCGGGACAGGGGCCTACGAGCAGTACTTC. This sequence encodes CASNLGTGAYEQYF.

The genes are TRBV4-1 and TRBJ2-2; tentative D call: TRBD2 (6 bases). With 4 bases removed from V and 7 bases from J, the gap between germline ends came to 10 bases. CDR1 and CDR2 (germline): MGHRA, YSYEKL. The CDR3 spans 13 residues. This CDR3 is CASSLLGGGELFF. The CDR3 nucleotides are TGCGCCAGCAGCCTTTTGGGGGGCGGGGAGCTGTTTTTT.

A note on this clone: Distinct nucleotide sequences in the sample also encode this CDR3. The V and J genes are TRBV19 and TRBJ1-5; TRBD1 matches at 8 bases. J gave up 0 bases and V 0 bases, and 7 bases lay outside the gene matches. Germline V CDR1 and CDR2: LNHDA, SQIVND (reference sequence). The CDR3 is 18 amino acids. The CDR3 spells CASSIDPGQGHSNQPQHF. In nucleotides, the CDR3 is TGTGCCAGTAGTATAGACCCTGGACAGGGACATAGCAATCAGCCCCAGCATTTT.

The rearrangement uses TRBV12-3 or TRBV12-4 and TRBJ1-1, with 7 bases matching TRBD1. The V and J ends lost 4 bases and 7 bases, in that order; junction bases with no gene match: 6. The CDR3 runs to 13 residues. The CDR3 coding sequence is TGTGCCAGCAGTTATAGGGGGCGAGGTGAAGCTTTCTTT. As protein: CASSYRGRGEAFF.

The V and J genes are TRBV3-1 (or the pseudogene TRBV3-2) and TRBJ2-5; D remains unclear. V was clipped by 0 bases and J by 1 base, with 15 bases between them. The CDR3 totals 17 residues. The V gene's germline CDR1 is LGHDT and CDR2 YNNKEL (reference sequence). CDR3 amino acids: CASSQDSWLDSQETQYF. For the CDR3, the DNA is TGTGCCAGCAGCCAAGATTCTTGGCTAGACTCCCAAGAGACCCAGTACTTC.

The rearrangement links TRBV5-6 to TRBJ2-5, with a weak D call TRBD2 (5 bases). V lost 1 base and J 4 bases, leaving 8 bases between the germline ends. There are 13 residues in the CDR3. CDR1 SGHDT and CDR2 YYEEEE come from the germline V gene. The CDR3 bases are TGTGCCAGCAGCTTGTCTCGGGGAGAGACCCAGTACTTC. Residues: CASSLSRGETQYF.

V usage is TRBV6-5 and J usage is TRBJ1-2, with TRBD1 matching over 9 bases. Germline CDR1 MNHEY, CDR2 SVGAGI. The CDR3 sequence is 14 residues long. V was pared by 8 bases and J by 8 bases, with 12 bases of the junction left unmatched. The CDR3 region has the DNA TGTGCCAGCCCCGCCCGCACAGGGGGCGGCGGCTACACCTTC. This gives the protein CASPARTGGGGYTF.

The rearrangement uses TRBV4-2 and TRBJ1-5, with 7 bases matching TRBD1. With V trimmed by 3 bases and J by 3 bases, 2 bases remained unmatched. This CDR3 is 14 amino acids long. Germline loops: CDR1 LGHNA, CDR2 YNFKEQ. CDR3 residues: CASSQGQNNQPQHF. For the CDR3, the DNA is TGTGCCAGCAGCCAGGGACAGAACAATCAGCCCCAGCATTTT.

This clone was counted a single time. The rearrangement links TRBV20-1 to TRBJ2-5; D is ambiguous. Trimming cost V 3 bases and J 2 bases, with 4 bases left between them. The CDR3 totals 11 residues. Germline values: CDR1 DFQATT, CDR2 SNEGSKA (reference sequence). The CDR3 DNA is TGCAGTGCTAGGGCTCAAGAGACCCAGTACTTC. Encoded protein: CSARAQETQYF.